This is a list of T cell receptor beta chains from one sample in a study of T cells after posttransplantation cyclophosphamide. The repertoire was sequenced with immunoSEQ multiplex PCR; TCRdb's copy has only in-frame clones and lacks some. This table has roughly 8,500 clones, approximately 89% appearing once. The sample comprised memory CD4+ T cells sorted from PBMCs. The origin of the receptors is a woman aged 55 to 70 in good health, CMV-negative, and a related stem cell transplant donor. CDR3s include the opening cysteine and the closing phenylalanine or tryptophan. The D gene is left open where the match is weak. Clone size is shown for a subset of rows, as once, few, many or a class of expanded clone.

>16|TRBD1|TRBV5-1|TRBJ2-7|-
CASRKQPGQGVDEQYF
TGCGCCAGCAGAAAACAACCGGGACAGGGAGTCGACGAGCAGTACTTC
>17|TRBD2|TRBV9|TRBJ2-3|-
CASSPWTSNRGTDTQYF
TGTGCCAGCAGCCCCTGGACTAGCAATAGGGGCACAGATACGCAGTATTTT
>16|-|TRBV21-1|TRBJ1-1|-
CASSKLSRRVTSDAFF
TGTGCCAGCAGCAAACTAAGCCGCAGGGTCACGTCTGACGCTTTCTTT
>15|-|TRBV19|TRBJ1-5|-
CASTADRASNQPQHF
TGTGCCAGTACCGCGGACAGAGCTAGCAATCAGCCCCAGCATTTT
>12|-|TRBV19|TRBJ1-5|-
CASSIYPQPQHF
TGTGCCAGTAGTATTTATCCCCAGCCCCAGCATTTT
>16|-|TRBV9|TRBJ1-6|-
CASSVGAGEGDSPLHF
TGTGCCAGCAGCGTAGGGGCAGGGGAGGGGGATTCACCCCTCCACTTT
>14|-|TRBV6-1|TRBJ1-5|-
CASTFGQYNQPQHF
TGTGCCAGCACCTTTGGACAGTACAATCAGCCCCAGCATTTT
>12|-|TRBV6-1|TRBJ2-3|-
CASIRETDTQYF
TGTGCCAGCATCCGGGAGACAGATACGCAGTATTTT
>16|-|TRBV2|TRBJ1-6|-
CASSEGHFGTGSPLHF
TGTGCCAGCAGTGAAGGGCACTTTGGTACGGGTTCACCCCTCCACTTT
>14|-|TRBV5-1|TRBJ2-1|-
CASSLESAYNEQFF
TGCGCCAGCAGCTTGGAAAGCGCCTACAATGAGCAGTTCTTC
>14|-|TRBV7-9|TRBJ1-4|once
CASSFTGANEKLFF
TGTGCCAGCAGCTTTACGGGAGCTAATGAAAAACTGTTTTTT
>15|-|TRBV7-9|TRBJ1-4|-
CASSFVGPPNEKLFF
TGTGCCAGCAGCTTTGTTGGCCCGCCAAATGAAAAACTGTTTTTT
>18|TRBD2|TRBV5-1|TRBJ2-1|-
CASSRGLAGGLTYNEQFF
TGCGCCAGCAGCCGTGGGCTAGCGGGGGGGCTTACCTACAATGAGCAGTTCTTC
>16|TRBD1|TRBV11-2|TRBJ2-5|once
CASSNMPGTGEETQYF
TGTGCCAGCAGCAACATGCCCGGGACAGGGGAAGAGACCCAGTACTTC
>14|TRBD1|TRBV27|TRBJ2-5|-
CASSRTGRWETQYF
TGTGCCAGCAGTCGGACAGGGCGGTGGGAGACCCAGTACTTC
>16|TRBD1|TRBV6-5|TRBJ1-6|-
CASSYSTRQGGSPLHF
TGTGCCAGCAGTTACTCGACTCGACAGGGTGGTTCACCCCTCCACTTT
>15|TRBD1|TRBV29-1|TRBJ1-6|once
CSVADATGHNSPLHF
TGCAGCGTTGCGGATGCGACAGGGCATAATTCACCCCTCCACTTT
>20|TRBD1|TRBV18|TRBJ1-6|-
CASSPLPQTGGDNLSSPLHF
TGTGCCAGCTCACCACTTCCTCAGACAGGGGGCGATAACCTCAGCTCACCCCTCCACTTT
>13|-|TRBV6-5|TRBJ1-2|-
CASSLTKTGGYTF
TGTGCCAGCAGTTTAACAAAAACAGGAGGCTACACCTTC
>16|-|TRBV7-9|TRBJ1-5|-
CASSPVGSGSNQPQHF
TGTGCCAGCAGCCCGGTGGGGTCGGGAAGCAATCAGCCCCAGCATTTT
>16|TRBD1|TRBV5-1|TRBJ2-3|once
CASSSTGVVITDTQYF
TGCGCCAGCAGCAGCACAGGGGTTGTGATCACAGATACGCAGTATTTT
>15|-|TRBV19|TRBJ1-5|-
CASSIGGAIGQPQHF
TGTGCCAGTAGTATTGGGGGGGCCATCGGTCAGCCCCAGCATTTT
>15|-|TRBV19|TRBJ2-2|-
CATRRLGGSTGELFF
TGTGCCACCAGGCGACTCGGGGGTAGCACCGGGGAGCTGTTTTTT
>16|-|TRBV19|TRBJ2-1|-
CASSILGGISYNEQFF
TGTGCCAGTAGTATTTTGGGGGGTATTAGCTACAATGAGCAGTTCTTC
>15|-|TRBV4-2|TRBJ2-3|-
CASSQAEQPKDTQYF
TGTGCCAGCAGCCAAGCGGAACAGCCAAAAGATACGCAGTATTTT
>15|-|TRBV2|TRBJ1-2|few
CASSDPGRENYGYTF
TGTGCCAGCAGTGATCCCGGGCGGGAGAACTATGGCTACACCTTC